A selection of T cell receptor beta chains follows, all from one sample in a study of shared clonotypes between healthy human individuals. TCRdb's table, derived via immunoSEQ multiplex PCR, lists solely in-frame clones and lacks some. The sample shows some 1.4 million clones, roughly 96% of them seen only once. Material for sequencing was naive CD4+ T cells sorted from blood. The receptors come from a man in his thirties or forties in good health. The CDR3 runs from the conserved cysteine through the conserved F or W. A D gene is named only where the DNA matches it firmly. Not every row has a clone size; where given, it reads once, few, many or a size class.

size: .
D: TRBD1
J: TRBJ1-5
V: TRBV28
CDR3: CASSPGQGNQPQHF
DNA: TGTGCCAGCAGTCCGGGACAGGGTAATCAGCCCCAGCATTTT

size: .
D: TRBD1
J: TRBJ1-1
V: TRBV12-5
CDR3: CASGLVVGARTGGRGTEAFF
DNA: TGTGCTAGTGGTTTGGTGGTAGGTGCGAGGACAGGGGGCAGGGGCACTGAAGCTTTCTTT

size: once
D: .
J: TRBJ2-7
V: TRBV10-3
CDR3: CAISESDGTGYEQYF
DNA: TGTGCCATCAGTGAGTCGGACGGGACGGGGTACGAGCAGTACTTC

size: .
D: .
J: TRBJ1-5
V: TRBV30
CDR3: CASGGGQPQHF
DNA: TGTGCCTCTGGGGGGGGTCAGCCCCAGCATTTT

size: .
D: .
J: TRBJ1-2
V: TRBV7-9
CDR3: CASTSDAGARTNYGYTF
DNA: TGTGCCAGCACCTCCGATGCGGGTGCGAGGACTAACTATGGCTACACCTTC

size: .
D: .
J: TRBJ1-1
V: TRBV25-1
CDR3: CASSGDGLNTEAFF
DNA: TGTGCCAGCAGCGGAGACGGACTGAACACTGAAGCTTTCTTT

size: .
D: TRBD2
J: TRBJ2-1
V: TRBV2
CDR3: CASSALAVSYNEQFF
DNA: TGTGCCAGCAGTGCTCTAGCGGTCTCCTACAATGAGCAGTTCTTC

size: .
D: .
J: TRBJ2-7
V: TRBV19
CDR3: CASSIGLGLYEQYF
DNA: TGTGCCAGTAGTATAGGGCTGGGACTCTACGAGCAGTACTTC

size: .
D: TRBD1
J: TRBJ2-1
V: TRBV4-2
CDR3: CASSPLPGQGATTGHEQFF
DNA: TGTGCCAGCAGCCCTCTTCCGGGACAGGGTGCTACAACGGGCCATGAGCAGTTCTTC

size: .
D: .
J: TRBJ2-7
V: TRBV5-4
CDR3: CASSFSGSYEQYF
DNA: TGTGCCAGCAGCTTCTCGGGCTCCTACGAGCAGTACTTC

size: .
D: .
J: TRBJ1-1
V: TRBV7-9
CDR3: CASSRVGLNAEAFF
DNA: TGTGCCAGCAGCCGAGTGGGGTTGAACGCTGAAGCTTTCTTT

size: .
D: .
J: TRBJ2-5
V: TRBV15
CDR3: CATSESLKETQYF
DNA: TGTGCCACCAGCGAGAGCCTTAAGGAGACCCAGTACTTC

size: .
D: TRBD1
J: TRBJ1-2
V: TRBV6-5
CDR3: CASSYGAGGIYGYTF
DNA: TGTGCCAGCAGTTACGGTGCAGGGGGCATCTATGGCTACACCTTC

size: .
D: TRBD2
J: TRBJ2-3
V: TRBV5-1
CDR3: CASKKLAGQLDTDTQYF
DNA: TGCGCCAGCAAGAAGCTAGCGGGCCAATTAGACACAGATACGCAGTATTTT

size: once
D: TRBD1
J: TRBJ1-5
V: TRBV5-1
CDR3: CASSLGQGQPQHF
DNA: TGCGCCAGCAGCTTGGGACAGGGACAGCCCCAGCATTTT

size: .
D: TRBD2
J: TRBJ2-5
V: TRBV5-1
CDR3: CASSYSGSQETQYF
DNA: TGCGCCAGCAGCTATAGCGGGAGCCAAGAGACCCAGTACTTC

size: .
D: TRBD2
J: TRBJ2-2
V: TRBV6-1
CDR3: CASSDTERGWSNGELFF
DNA: TGTGCCAGCAGTGATACAGAGCGGGGTTGGTCGAACGGGGAGCTGTTTTTT

size: .
D: .
J: TRBJ2-3
V: TRBV10-1
CDR3: CASSDVAASTDTQYF
DNA: TGCGCCAGCAGTGACGTGGCTGCGAGCACAGATACGCAGTATTTT

size: .
D: .
J: TRBJ2-7
V: TRBV14
CDR3: CASSPPGLPSYEQYF
DNA: TGTGCCAGCAGCCCCCCAGGGCTTCCCTCCTACGAGCAGTACTTC

size: .
D: TRBD2
J: TRBJ2-1
V: TRBV7-2
CDR3: CASSSRTSGEQFF
DNA: TGTGCCAGCAGCTCCAGGACTAGCGGGGAGCAGTTCTTC

size: .
D: TRBD1
J: TRBJ2-3
V: TRBV4-3
CDR3: CASSQEPGTGGDTDTQYF
DNA: TGCGCCAGCAGCCAAGAACCCGGGACAGGGGGCGACACAGATACGCAGTATTTT

size: .
D: TRBD2
J: TRBJ2-4
V: TRBV28
CDR3: CASRYTSALGKNIQYF
DNA: TGTGCCAGCAGGTACACTAGCGCGTTGGGCAAAAACATTCAGTACTTC

size: .
D: TRBD2
J: TRBJ2-3
V: TRBV10-3
CDR3: CAISPQLAGVGDTQYF
DNA: TGTGCCATCAGTCCTCAACTAGCGGGAGTGGGAGATACGCAGTATTTT

size: once
D: .
J: TRBJ2-7
V: TRBV9
CDR3: CASSVAMAYEQYF
DNA: TGTGCCAGCAGCGTAGCGATGGCCTACGAGCAGTACTTC

size: .
D: TRBD2
J: TRBJ2-3
V: TRBV18
CDR3: CASSPGLAGVGTDTQYF
DNA: TGTGCCAGCTCACCGGGACTAGCGGGAGTCGGCACAGATACGCAGTATTTT

size: .
D: .
J: TRBJ1-1
V: TRBV5-1
CDR3: CASSSGALAEAFF
DNA: TGCGCCAGCAGCAGCGGGGCCCTAGCTGAAGCTTTCTTT

size: once
D: .
J: TRBJ2-3
V: TRBV5-1
CDR3: CASSLGLLGTDTQYF
DNA: TGCGCCAGCAGCTTGGGTCTTTTGGGCACAGATACGCAGTATTTT

size: once
D: .
J: TRBJ2-3
V: TRBV18
CDR3: CASSPLYKERSRTDTQYF
DNA: TGTGCCAGCTCACCATTGTATAAGGAGAGGTCGCGCACAGATACGCAGTATTTT

size: .
D: .
J: TRBJ1-5
V: TRBV6-1
CDR3: CASSDEFGQPQHF
DNA: TGTGCCAGCAGTGACGAGTTTGGTCAGCCCCAGCATTTT

size: .
D: TRBD1
J: TRBJ2-1
V: TRBV5-1
CDR3: CASSLGDRVGEQFF
DNA: TGCGCCAGCAGCTTGGGAGACAGGGTTGGTGAGCAGTTCTTC

size: .
D: .
J: TRBJ2-6
V: TRBV5-1
CDR3: CASSLDHATGANVLTF
DNA: TGCGCCAGCAGCTTGGACCACGCAACCGGGGCCAACGTCCTGACTTTC

size: .
D: TRBD2
J: TRBJ2-1
V: TRBV5-1
CDR3: CASSLAQLAGNEQFF
DNA: TGCGCCAGCAGCTTGGCCCAACTAGCGGGAAATGAGCAGTTCTTC

size: .
D: .
J: TRBJ2-7
V: TRBV2
CDR3: CASSDARGAYEQYF
DNA: TGTGCCAGCAGTGACGCGAGGGGGGCCTACGAGCAGTACTTC

size: .
D: TRBD2
J: TRBJ2-1
V: TRBV29-1
CDR3: CSAEAGASNEQFF
DNA: TGCAGCGCTGAAGCGGGAGCTTCCAATGAGCAGTTCTTC

size: .
D: .
J: TRBJ1-1
V: TRBV7-9
CDR3: CASSNSTGSTEAFF
DNA: TGTGCCAGCAGCAATTCAACAGGGTCCACTGAAGCTTTCTTT

size: .
D: .
J: TRBJ1-1
V: TRBV20-1
CDR3: CSATSNGEAFF
DNA: TGCAGTGCCACTTCTAATGGGGAAGCTTTCTTT

size: once
D: TRBD2
J: TRBJ2-5
V: TRBV5-1
CDR3: CASSLFTSGRETQYF
DNA: TGCGCCAGCAGCTTGTTTACTAGCGGGAGAGAGACCCAGTACTTC

size: .
D: .
J: TRBJ1-2
V: TRBV27
CDR3: CASSPPGTNRYGYTF
DNA: TGTGCCAGCAGCCCACCCGGGACAAATCGCTATGGCTACACCTTC

size: .
D: .
J: TRBJ2-7
V: TRBV6-5
CDR3: CASSYPGLDREQYF
DNA: TGTGCCAGCAGTTACCCGGGCCTGGATCGCGAGCAGTACTTC

size: .
D: TRBD1
J: TRBJ1-4
V: TRBV2
CDR3: CASSSTGGESEKLFF
DNA: TGTGCCAGCAGTTCGACAGGGGGCGAGTCTGAAAAACTGTTTTTT

size: .
D: TRBD2
J: TRBJ2-3
V: TRBV6-6
CDR3: CASSPPGGVATDTQYF
DNA: TGTGCCAGCAGTCCGCCGGGAGGGGTAGCAACAGATACGCAGTATTTT

size: .
D: .
J: TRBJ1-2
V: TRBV28
CDR3: CASTIQDFHGYTF
DNA: TGTGCCAGCACAATTCAGGACTTTCATGGCTACACCTTC

size: .
D: TRBD1
J: TRBJ2-6
V: TRBV5-1
CDR3: CASSLQGEAGANVLTF
DNA: TGCGCCAGCAGCTTACAGGGGGAGGCTGGGGCCAACGTCCTGACTTTC

size: .
D: .
J: TRBJ2-3
V: TRBV28
CDR3: CASRGTDRTDTQYF
DNA: TGTGCCAGCAGAGGGACGGACCGCACAGATACGCAGTATTTT

size: .
D: .
J: TRBJ2-1
V: TRBV29-1
CDR3: CSVAARHNEQFF
DNA: TGCAGCGTTGCTGCACGTCACAATGAGCAGTTCTTC

size: .
D: .
J: TRBJ2-5
V: TRBV28
CDR3: CASRVDSVQETQYF
DNA: TGTGCCAGCAGGGTAGACAGCGTTCAAGAGACCCAGTACTTC

size: .
D: .
J: TRBJ1-3
V: TRBV6-1
CDR3: CASGEGLSGNTIYF
DNA: TGTGCCAGCGGAGAGGGTCTCTCTGGAAACACCATATATTTT

size: .
D: .
J: TRBJ1-1
V: TRBV6-1
CDR3: CASSPRVDTEAFF
DNA: TGTGCCAGCAGCCCCAGAGTGGACACTGAAGCTTTCTTT

size: .
D: TRBD2
J: TRBJ2-5
V: TRBV9
CDR3: CASSRPGGGETQYF
DNA: TGTGCCAGCAGTCGACCCGGGGGAGGGGAGACCCAGTACTTC

size: .
D: .
J: TRBJ1-5
V: TRBV6-1
CDR3: CASSERSQASNQPQHF
DNA: TGTGCCAGCAGTGAAAGGAGCCAGGCTAGCAATCAGCCCCAGCATTTT

size: .
D: .
J: TRBJ1-5
V: TRBV28
CDR3: CASEEPGRNQPQHF
DNA: TGTGCCAGTGAAGAACCGGGGAGGAATCAGCCCCAGCATTTT

size: .
D: TRBD2
J: TRBJ2-3
V: TRBV2
CDR3: CASSESGGLTDTQYF
DNA: TGTGCCAGCAGTGAAAGCGGGGGCCTCACAGATACGCAGTATTTT

size: .
D: .
J: TRBJ2-1
V: TRBV15
CDR3: CATSRDWRLNNEQFF
DNA: TGTGCCACCAGCAGAGATTGGAGACTCAACAATGAGCAGTTCTTC

size: .
D: .
J: TRBJ1-5
V: TRBV9
CDR3: CASSRGEQPQHF
DNA: TGTGCCAGCAGTAGGGGGGAGCAGCCCCAGCATTTT

size: .
D: TRBD1
J: TRBJ2-7
V: TRBV6-6
CDR3: CASSYPGQLTYEQYF
DNA: TGTGCCAGCAGTTACCCGGGACAGCTCACCTACGAGCAGTACTTC